The clone carrying this TCR beta chain was seen a handful of times. What it recognizes is unknown. This sample was included in a study of cytomegalovirus exposure and HLA in healthy donors. The PCR had 60 Vbeta and 13 Jbeta primers. The method was immunoSEQ multiplex PCR; TCRdb's version includes in-frame clones alone and lacks a portion of them. The table lists 250,000 to 350,000 clones, roughly 90% of them singletons, with 4% in the top ten. The J segment lost 1 base and the V segment lost 3 bases, leaving 7 bases of the junction unmatched. CDR3 length equals 16 residues. The V gene's germline CDR1 is MNHNS and CDR2 SASEGT. Study-wide findings and caveats: Among TCR sequences, most were rare, though some public TCRs appeared in many donors. An analysis that was carried out later associated 15,000 to 20,000 TCR beta sequences with HLA alleles at 0.05 false discovery rate.

This clonotype originated in a man aged 35 to 55 in good health and CMV-seropositive. The sequenced material came from PBMCs. This chain joins TRBV6-1 and TRBJ2-5; 8 bases are shared with TRBD1. CDR3 coding DNA: TGTGCCAGCAGTGACCTGACAGGGGCCCTCCAAGAGACCCAGTACTTC. Residues: CASSDLTGALQETQYF.